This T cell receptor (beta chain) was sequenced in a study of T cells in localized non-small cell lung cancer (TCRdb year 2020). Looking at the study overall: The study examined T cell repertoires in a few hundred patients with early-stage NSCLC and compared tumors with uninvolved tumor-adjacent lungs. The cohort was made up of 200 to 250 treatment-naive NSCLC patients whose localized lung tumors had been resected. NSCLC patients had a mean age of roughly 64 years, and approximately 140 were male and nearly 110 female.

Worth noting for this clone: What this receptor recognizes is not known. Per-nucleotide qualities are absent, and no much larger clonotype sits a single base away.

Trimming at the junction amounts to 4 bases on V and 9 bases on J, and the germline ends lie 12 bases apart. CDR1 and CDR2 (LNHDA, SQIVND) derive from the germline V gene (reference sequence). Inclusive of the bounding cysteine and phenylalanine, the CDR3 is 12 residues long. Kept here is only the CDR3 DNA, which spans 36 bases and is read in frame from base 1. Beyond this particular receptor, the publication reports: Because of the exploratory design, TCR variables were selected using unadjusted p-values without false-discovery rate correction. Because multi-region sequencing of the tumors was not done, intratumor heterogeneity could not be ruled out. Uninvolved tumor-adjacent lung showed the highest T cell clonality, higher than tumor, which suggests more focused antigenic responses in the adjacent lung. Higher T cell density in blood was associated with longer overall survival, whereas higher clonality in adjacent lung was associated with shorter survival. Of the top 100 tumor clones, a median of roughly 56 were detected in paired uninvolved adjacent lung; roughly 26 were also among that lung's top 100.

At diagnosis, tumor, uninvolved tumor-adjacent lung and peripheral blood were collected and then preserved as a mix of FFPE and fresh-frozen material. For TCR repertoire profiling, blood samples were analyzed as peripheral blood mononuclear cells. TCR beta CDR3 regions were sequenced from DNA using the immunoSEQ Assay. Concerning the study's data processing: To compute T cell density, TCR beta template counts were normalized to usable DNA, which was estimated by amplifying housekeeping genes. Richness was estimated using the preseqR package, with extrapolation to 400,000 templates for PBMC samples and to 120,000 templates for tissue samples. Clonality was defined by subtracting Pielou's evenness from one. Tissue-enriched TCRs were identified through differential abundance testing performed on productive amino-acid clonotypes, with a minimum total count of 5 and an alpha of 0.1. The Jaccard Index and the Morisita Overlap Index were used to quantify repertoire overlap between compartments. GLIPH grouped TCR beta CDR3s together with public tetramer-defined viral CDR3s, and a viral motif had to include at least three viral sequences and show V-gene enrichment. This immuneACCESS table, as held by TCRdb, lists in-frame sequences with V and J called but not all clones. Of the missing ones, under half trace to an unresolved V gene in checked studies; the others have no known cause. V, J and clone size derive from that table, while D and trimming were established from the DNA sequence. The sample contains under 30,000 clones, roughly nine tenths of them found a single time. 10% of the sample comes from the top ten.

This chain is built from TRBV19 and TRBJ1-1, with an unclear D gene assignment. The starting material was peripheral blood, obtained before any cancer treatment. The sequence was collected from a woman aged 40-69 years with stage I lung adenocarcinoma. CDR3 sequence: CASSTGTPKAFF. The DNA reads TGTGCCAGTAGTACGGGTACCCCGAAAGCTTTCTTT.